One and the same sample provided the 7 T cell receptor beta chains below, sequenced in a study of blood T cells in healthy people across ages. Sample-barcoded 5' priming and a J-beta primer mix drove a second PCR of roughly 6 to 12 cycles. TCRdb processed the 5' RACE reads anew with MiXCR; each CDR3 protein has one entry. The data hold hundreds of thousands of distinct CDR3 sequences, with more than 25% observed a single time. Sequences were obtained from blood. These receptors originate from a woman of 80 years or more in good health.

This chain's CDR3 is CASSQDYGCTF. CDR3 DNA: TGTGCCAGCAGCCAAGATTACGGGTGCACCTTC. The rearrangement joins TRBV3-1 to TRBJ1-2; D remains unclear. V was shortened by 0 bases and J by 13 bases, with 9 bases between the two germline ends. This CDR3 is built from 11 residues. Germline loops: CDR1 LGHDT, CDR2 YNNKEL (reference sequence). The full variable domain, with the rest looked up from reference TRBV3-1 and TRBJ1-2, is DTAVSQTPKYLVTQMGNDKSIKCEQNLGHDTMYWYKQDSKKFLKIMFSYNNKELIINETVPNRFSPKSPDKAHLNLHINSLELGDSAVYFCASSQDYGCTFGSGTRLTVV.

This clonotype was seen only a few times. V usage is TRBV11-2 and J usage is TRBJ1-5; no clear D. The CDR3 sequence is 15 residues long. V lost 5 bases to trimming and J lost 0 bases, with 11 bases between them. The V gene's germline CDR1 is SGHAT and CDR2 FQNNGV. The CDR3, as DNA: TGTGCCAGCAGCCCCCGAACAGCTAGCAATCAGCCCCAGCATTTT. It is translated as CASSPRTASNQPQHF.

Regarding this clonotype: With a much larger clone just one base away, this may be a read error. The CDR3 is CAGRPTGLSTDTQYF. CDR3 nucleotides: TGTGCCGGCAGGCCCACAGGGCTTAGCACAGATACGCAGTATTTT. The rearrangement links TRBV7-8 to TRBJ2-3, with a tentative D call TRBD1 (6 bases). CDR3 length equals 15 residues. The germline CDR1 and CDR2 sequences are SGHVS and FQNEAQ.

In its sample, this clonotype was seen a few times. This may arise from a read error, as a much more abundant clone is one base away. The gene calls are TRBV20-1 and TRBJ2-5, with 7 bases that match TRBD2. The CDR3 has 18 amino acids. V trimming: 0 bases; J trimming: 2 bases; junction bases outside the gene matches: 15. Germline V CDR1 and CDR2: DFQATT, SNEGSKA (reference sequence). The CDR3 coding sequence is TGCAGTGCTAGAGATTGGGGGGGAGGCAACGGGATACAAGAGACCCAGTACTTC. It specifies CSARDWGGGNGIQETQYF.

In this sample, this clonotype turned up many times. In DNA, the CDR3 is TGTGCCAGCAGCCTAAAGGGACAGGGGGTTGCCTACACCTTC. This sequence encodes CASSLKGQGVAYTF. The chain recombines TRBV3-1 with TRBJ1-2; 11 positions agree with TRBD1. Germline V gene data show CDR1 as LGHDT and CDR2 as YNNKEL (reference sequence). The CDR3 sequence is 14 residues long. Germline trimming cut 4 bases from V and 10 bases from J; bases unmatched to any gene: 8.

This clonotype has more than one count but fewer than ten. The chain has TRBV9 and TRBJ2-5; TRBD2 might be the D (7 bases). From germline, CDR1 is SGDLS and CDR2 YYNGEE. The CDR3 length is 16 residues. V was clipped by 3 bases and J by 1 base, with 16 bases between them. The CDR3 here is CASSALSGGRQETQYF. CDR3 nucleotides: TGTGCCAGCAGCGCCCTATCGGGGGGCCGCCAAGAGACCCAGTACTTC.

As to this clonotype: A much larger clone differs from this one at a single base, so this may be a read error. The chain carries TRBV6-2 or TRBV6-3 and TRBJ2-1; weak D call: TRBD2 (6 bases). CDR3 size: 18 residues. Deletions cut 6 bases from V and 6 bases from J, with 27 bases between. Germline values: CDR1 MNHEY, CDR2 SVGEGT. CDR3 DNA: TGTGCCAGCAGGAGTTACGGGCTCGGGGAGCGGGCATGCAATGAGCAGTTCTTC. This encodes CASRSYGLGERACNEQFF.